The clone carrying this T cell receptor beta chain was found a few times. RNA served as the template for amplifying TCR beta CDR3 regions. Following a first-round RT-PCR that used HTBI primers, a second-round multiplex PCR was carried out. TCRdb re-called the multiplex PCR reads with MiXCR, one entry per CDR3 protein. The data show hundreds of thousands of distinct CDR3 sequences, 22% seen once. The record originates from a study of Graves' ophthalmopathy and Graves' hyperthyroidism. At the level of the study: Prior to any treatment, peripheral blood was collected at the time of initial diagnosis.

A follow-up of 18 months without ophthalmopathy meant that hyperthyroidism was stable. The PBMC fraction was derived from under 11 ml of fresh peripheral blood. CDR1 and CDR2 (germline): MNHEY, SVGEGT. V was shortened by 6 bases and J by 6 bases, with 23 bases between the two germline ends. The length of the CDR3 is 16 residues. V gene TRBV6-2 or TRBV6-3 combines with J gene TRBJ1-2, with a tentative D call TRBD1 (6 bases). The sequencing input was peripheral blood. The sequence came from a woman aged 18-29 years with stable Graves' hyperthyroidism. Some clones in this sample may be carry-over from other donors' samples. Here the CDR3 DNA reads TGTGCCAGCAGCCCCCGACTTGGGGGGGCTATTGATGGCTACACCTTC. Its translation is CASSPRLGGAIDGYTF.